Presented here are 30 T cell receptor beta chains from one specimen sequenced in a study of identical twins. MiXCR, run by TCRdb on the 5' RACE reads, gives a single entry per CDR3 protein. Of 750,000 to 950,000 distinct CDR3 sequences listed, roughly an eighth are singletons. This sample was also put to use in a study of yellow fever vaccine responses in identical twins.

The specimen was PBMCs. All receptors derive from a woman between 18 and 29 years old in good health.

This clonotype turned up a few times. The V call is TRBV28, the J call TRBJ2-1, with 9 bases aligning to TRBD2. Germline lookup yields CDR1 MDHEN and CDR2 SYDVKM. Trimming at V came to 5 bases and at J to 8 bases, leaving 13 bases not matched to a gene. This CDR3 is built from 16 residues. The CDR3 DNA follows: TGTGCCAGCAGTCCCTTTGGCGGGGGGGCCGGCGATGAGCAGTTCTTC. Translation: CASSPFGGGAGDEQFF.

This rearrangement joins TRBV20-1 to TRBJ2-5, with D unclear. Germline values: CDR1 DFQATT, CDR2 SNEGSKA (reference sequence). This CDR3 is 14 amino acids long. With 5 bases removed from V and 2 bases from J, the gap between germline ends came to 15 bases. In DNA, the CDR3 is TGCAGTGCTTCCGGTCAGATGCAACAAGAGACCCAGTACTTC. This translates into CSASGQMQQETQYF.

In its sample, this clonotype was seen a few times. The rearrangement links TRBV18 to TRBJ2-7; D perhaps matches TRBD2 (6 bases). Germline loops: CDR1 KGHSH, CDR2 LQKENI. The CDR3 consists of 15 residues. Trimming shortened V by 6 bases and J by 0 bases, and 15 bases separated the two germline ends. The CDR3 region has the DNA TGTGCCAGCTCGCGGGACCGAAAGAGCTCCTACGAGCAGTACTTC. Translation gives CASSRDRKSSYEQYF.

This clonotype was seen only a few times. CDR3 in amino acids: CASIQLAGGYNEQFF. The CDR3 DNA follows: TGTGCCAGCATTCAACTAGCGGGAGGTTACAATGAGCAGTTCTTC. The chain links TRBV12-3 or TRBV12-4 to TRBJ2-1; TRBD2 aligns across 12 bases. J was trimmed by 4 bases and V by 7 bases; bases with no gene match: 5. This CDR3 region has 15 residues.

V and J are TRBV5-1 and TRBJ2-1; TRBD1 is a possible D gene (6 bases). Trimming cost V 4 bases and J 2 bases, with 16 bases left between them. Germline lookup yields CDR1 SGHRS and CDR2 YFSETQ. The CDR3 has 16 amino acids. This CDR3 reads CASSPKTGTTYNEQFF. The CDR3 nucleotides are TGCGCCAGCAGCCCCAAAACCGGGACAACCTACAATGAGCAGTTCTTC. The full variable domain, with the rest looked up from reference TRBV5-1 and TRBJ2-1, is KAGVTQTPRYLIKTRGQQVTLSCSPISGHRSVSWYQQTPGQGLQFLFEYFSETQRNKGNFPGRFSGRQFSNSRSEMNVSTLELGDSALYLCASSPKTGTTYNEQFFGPGTRLTVL.

V gene TRBV12-3 or TRBV12-4 combines with J gene TRBJ1-4; D is possibly TRBD1 (6 bases). The CDR3 covers 15 residues. Trimming left V 7 bases short and J 0 bases short, with 12 bases between. CDR3 residues: CASTNRESTNEKLFF. CDR3 nucleotides: TGTGCCAGCACTAACAGGGAATCAACTAATGAAAAACTGTTTTTT.

V is TRBV28 and J is TRBJ2-5, with D maybe TRBD1 (6 bases). The CDR3 length is 17 residues. Germline lookup yields CDR1 MDHEN and CDR2 SYDVKM. Trimming removed 2 bases from V and 0 bases from J, with 16 bases in between. The CDR3 DNA sequence: TGTGCCAGCAGTTTACGCACCCCCCGGGACAACCAAGAGACCCAGTACTTC. Translation gives CASSLRTPRDNQETQYF.

The chain carries TRBV3-1 and TRBJ2-1, with D tentatively TRBD1 or TRBD2 (5 bases each). The V end lost 8 bases, the J end lost 0 bases, and 14 bases lay between the germline ends. This CDR3 contains 15 residues. The germline CDR1 and CDR2 sequences are LGHDT and YNNKEL (reference sequence). In nucleotides, the CDR3 is TGTGCCAGCGGTCCCTCGGGGACCTCCTACAATGAGCAGTTCTTC. Protein product: CASGPSGTSYNEQFF.

V and J are TRBV25-1 and TRBJ2-7; D unresolved. Trimming took 2 bases from V and 0 from J, leaving 11 bases between them. The germline V gene encodes CDR1 MGHDK and CDR2 SYGVNS. The CDR3 length is 15 residues. Here the CDR3 DNA reads TGTGCCAGCAGTGAACAAACGACTGTCTCCTACGAGCAGTACTTC. Translating it yields CASSEQTTVSYEQYF.

This clonotype was seen only a few times. Here the CDR3 reads CSATDSTSGANVLTF. For the CDR3, the DNA is TGCAGCGCCACGGACAGCACCTCTGGGGCCAACGTCCTGACTTTC. The rearrangement uses TRBV29-1 and TRBJ2-6, with D possibly TRBD1 on 6 matching bases. The CDR3 sequence is 15 residues long. Per germline, CDR1 SQVTM and CDR2 ANQGSEA. V was trimmed by 7 bases and J by 0 bases, leaving 13 bases between them.

The chain combines TRBV5-6 with TRBJ2-7; TRBD2 agrees at 12 bases. This CDR3 contains 15 residues. Unmatched junction bases numbered 7, after V lost 2 bases and J lost 7 bases. Germline V gene sequence: CDR1 SGHDT, CDR2 YYEEEE. The CDR3 sequence: CASSLTSGRPGEQYF. The CDR3 DNA is TGTGCCAGCAGCTTAACTAGCGGGAGGCCGGGAGAGCAGTACTTC.

This clonotype was counted a few times. The chain recombines TRBV5-6 with TRBJ2-7; D is unclear. The germline V gene has CDR1 SGHDT and CDR2 YYEEEE. The CDR3 length is 14 residues. V was cut by 0 bases and J by 2 bases, with 9 bases left in between. This chain's CDR3 is CASSLARSTYEQYF. CDR3 bases: TGTGCCAGCAGCTTGGCCCGGAGTACCTACGAGCAGTACTTC.

The chain has TRBV20-1 and TRBJ2-7; 13 positions agree with TRBD2. This CDR3 comprises 14 residues. V shed 6 bases and J 5 bases; nucleotides not matched to a gene: 7. Germline V CDR1 and CDR2: DFQATT, SNEGSKA (reference sequence). CDR3 residues: CSAATSGGYNEQYV. The CDR3 bases are TGCAGTGCCGCGACTAGCGGGGGGTATAACGAGCAGTACGTC.

This clonotype was found many times. This sequence joins TRBV24-1 and TRBJ2-1; the match to TRBD2 covers 13 bases. Germline CDR1 KGHDR, CDR2 SFDVKD. V lost 3 bases, J lost 10 bases, and 8 bases stayed unmatched. The CDR3 has 16 residues. The chain's CDR3 is CATSDGGTSGKEEQFF. DNA of the CDR3: TGTGCCACCAGTGATGGTGGGACTAGCGGGAAAGAGGAGCAGTTCTTC.

This clonotype was counted between two and nine times. This chain links TRBV24-1 with TRBJ2-5; 9 bases line up with TRBD2. From germline, CDR1 is KGHDR and CDR2 SFDVKD. The CDR3 loop spans 14 amino acids. V lost 9 bases and J lost 5; bases outside the gene matches: 9. CDR3 coding DNA: TGTGCCACCGGGGCGGGAGGGCCTCGTGAGACCCAGTACTTC. Amino acids: CATGAGGPRETQYF.

This chain links TRBV25-1 with TRBJ2-5; possibly TRBD1 or TRBD2 for D (5 bases each). Germline lookup yields CDR1 MGHDK and CDR2 SYGVNS. V lost 3 bases, J lost 6 bases, and 20 bases lay in between. The length of the CDR3 is 16 residues. CDR3 protein: CASSDPPGEGQKTQYF. The CDR3 nucleotides are TGTGCCAGCAGTGACCCCCCAGGTGAGGGGCAGAAGACCCAGTACTTC.

V gene TRBV6-1 combines with J gene TRBJ2-7; D is perhaps TRBD1 or TRBD2 (5 bases each). This CDR3 comprises 14 residues. The ends were cut back, 6 bases at V and 6 bases at J, with 18 bases in the middle. Germline CDR1 MNHNS, CDR2 SASEGT. Here the CDR3 reads CASSPGGSGIEQYV. CDR3 DNA sequence: TGTGCCAGCAGCCCTGGGGGAAGTGGGATCGAGCAGTACGTC.

The gene calls are TRBV12-3 or TRBV12-4 and TRBJ1-2, with TRBD1 matching over 8 bases. V trimming: 3 bases; J trimming: 2 bases; junction bases outside the gene matches: 11. This CDR3 comprises 17 residues. CDR3 residues: CASSLGQALTLNYGYTF. CDR3 DNA: TGTGCCAGCAGTTTGGGACAGGCCTTGACCTTGAACTATGGCTACACCTTC.

This clonotype was observed a handful of times. The chain uses TRBV12-3 or TRBV12-4 and TRBJ1-1, with a tentative D call TRBD1 (6 bases). V was shortened by 7 bases and J by 1 base, with 16 bases between the two germline ends. The CDR3 contains 15 residues. CDR3 amino acids: CASIQTGGWNTEAFF. As DNA, the CDR3 is TGTGCCAGCATCCAAACGGGGGGCTGGAACACTGAAGCTTTCTTT.

The chain has TRBV27 and TRBJ1-3; unclear D gene. The V and J ends lost 4 bases and 0 bases respectively, with 10 bases between them. CDR3 length: 15 residues. Germline V gene data show CDR1 as MNHEY and CDR2 as SMNVEV (reference sequence). The chain's CDR3 is CASSSRTSSGNTIYF. CDR3 nucleotides: TGTGCCAGCAGTTCCAGGACGAGCTCTGGAAACACCATATATTTT.

V is TRBV15 and J is TRBJ2-1; D gene ambiguous. The CDR3 runs to 14 residues. Trimming took 8 bases from V and 1 from J, leaving 12 bases between them. In germline, CDR1 is LNHNV, CDR2 YYDKDF (reference sequence). The CDR3 DNA reads as TGTGCCACCGGAGTCAGGCGATCCTACAATGAGCAGTTCTTC. Amino acids: CATGVRRSYNEQFF. Based on the CDR3 plus reference TRBV15 and TRBJ2-1, the full variable domain is DAMVIQNPRYQVTQFGKPVTLSCSQTLNHNVMYWYQQKSSQAPKLLFHYYDKDFNNEADTPDNFQSRRPNTSFCFLDIRSPGLGDTAMYLCATGVRRSYNEQFFGPGTRLTVL.

This chain links TRBV12-3 or TRBV12-4 with TRBJ2-1; no firm D call. This CDR3 comprises 16 residues. V shed 1 base and J shed 0 bases, with 10 bases lying between them. The CDR3 coding sequence is TGTGCCAGCAGTTTAGGGGTGGCGAGCTCCTACAATGAGCAGTTCTTC. It is translated as CASSLGVASSYNEQFF.

This clonotype was observed a few times. This chain uses TRBV19 with TRBJ2-3, with D perhaps matching TRBD2 (6 bases). The CDR3 contains 15 residues. In germline, CDR1 is LNHDA, CDR2 SQIVND (reference sequence). With 6 bases removed from V and 3 bases from J, the gap between germline ends came to 16 bases. In DNA, the CDR3 is TGTGCCAGTAGCTCAGGGAGTGCGGGGACAGATACGCAGTATTTT. Its protein product is CASSSGSAGTDTQYF.

The chain is built from TRBV29-1 and TRBJ1-1; 9 nucleotides match TRBD1. Germline CDR1 and CDR2: SQVTM and ANQGSEA. This CDR3 has 16 amino acids. V shed 6 bases and J 1 base; nucleotides not matched to a gene: 12. CDR3 in amino acids: CSVRDRARLENTEAFF. The CDR3 region has the DNA TGCAGCGTACGGGACAGGGCTAGGTTGGAGAACACTGAAGCTTTCTTT. The full variable domain, its missing parts supplied by reference TRBV29-1 and TRBJ1-1, is SAVISQKPSRDICQRGTSLTIQCQVDSQVTMMFWYRQQPGQSLTLIATANQGSEATYESGFVIDKFPISRPNLTFSTLTVSNMSPEDSSIYLCSVRDRARLENTEAFFGQGTRLTVV.

The chain carries TRBV5-8 and TRBJ2-1; weak D call: TRBD2 (6 bases). The germline V and J ends were trimmed by 8 bases and 4 bases, with 19 bases remaining between them. CDR1 is SGHTS and CDR2 is YDEGEE in the germline V gene. This CDR3 region has 15 residues. The CDR3 sequence: CARGPGVRLYNEQFF. The CDR3 coding sequence is TGTGCCAGGGGACCGGGAGTTCGTTTATACAATGAGCAGTTCTTC.

This clonotype was detected a few times. The CDR3 DNA follows: TGTGCCAGCAGCTTGGGCTTGGAATGGGGCAACGAGCAGTTCTTC. Translated: CASSLGLEWGNEQFF. The J gene is TRBJ2-1, the V gene TRBV5-6; D may be TRBD1 (5 bases). CDR3 size: 15 residues. Germline V lookup: CDR1 SGHDT, CDR2 YYEEEE. The V end was cut by 0 bases, the J end by 10 bases, with 17 bases between.

The V gene is TRBV20-1, the J gene TRBJ2-1; possible D gene TRBD1, 6 bases. CDR1 is DFQATT, CDR2 SNEGSKA, per germline (reference sequence). The germline V and J ends were trimmed by 0 bases and 8 bases, with 14 bases remaining between them. The CDR3 runs to 14 residues. The chain's CDR3 is CSARDPYRADEQFF. The CDR3 DNA sequence: TGCAGTGCTAGAGATCCATACAGGGCGGATGAGCAGTTCTTC.

This clonotype turned up a few times. This chain links TRBV18 with TRBJ1-5; D is unclear. CDR1 KGHSH and CDR2 LQKENI come from the germline V gene. The CDR3 has 14 residues. The ends were cut back, 1 base at V and 4 bases at J, with 8 bases in the middle. The CDR3 protein is CASSPLRGNQPQHF. The CDR3 DNA reads as TGTGCCAGCTCACCACTCCGGGGTAATCAGCCCCAGCATTTT.

The V gene is TRBV9, the J gene TRBJ1-2; D possibly corresponds to TRBD1 (6 bases). Germline V gene sequence: CDR1 SGDLS, CDR2 YYNGEE. The germline V and J ends were trimmed by 2 bases and 2 bases, with 13 bases remaining between them. The CDR3 contains 15 residues. Written as DNA, the CDR3 is TGTGCCAGCAGCGTGACCACGACAGGAAACTATGGCTACACCTTC. This translates into CASSVTTTGNYGYTF.

This clonotype was found a few times. V gene TRBV29-1 combines with J gene TRBJ2-5, with a possible D match to TRBD2 (7 bases). This CDR3 is built from 16 residues. The germline CDR1 and CDR2 sequences are SQVTM and ANQGSEA. Trimming cost V 3 bases and J 1 base, with 18 bases left between them. The DNA for the CDR3 is TGCAGCGTTGACCCTTCGGGGGGCGTGGGCCAAGAGACCCAGTACTTC. Its translation is CSVDPSGGVGQETQYF.